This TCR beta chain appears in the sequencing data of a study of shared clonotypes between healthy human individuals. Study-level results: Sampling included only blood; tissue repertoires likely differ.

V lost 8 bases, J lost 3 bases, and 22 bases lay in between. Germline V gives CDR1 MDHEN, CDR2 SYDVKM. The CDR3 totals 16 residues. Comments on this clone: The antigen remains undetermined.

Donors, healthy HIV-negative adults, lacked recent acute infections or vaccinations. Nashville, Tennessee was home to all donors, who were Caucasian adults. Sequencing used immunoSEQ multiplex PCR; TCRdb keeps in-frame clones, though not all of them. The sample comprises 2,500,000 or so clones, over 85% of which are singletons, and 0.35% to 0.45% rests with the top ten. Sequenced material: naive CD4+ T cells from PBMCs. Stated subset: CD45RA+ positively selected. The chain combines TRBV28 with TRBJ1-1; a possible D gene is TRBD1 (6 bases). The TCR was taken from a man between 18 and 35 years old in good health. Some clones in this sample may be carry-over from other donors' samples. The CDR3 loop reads CASLSRLGQSYTEAFF. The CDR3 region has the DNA TGTGCCAGCCTTTCACGTCTCGGACAGTCTTACACTGAAGCTTTCTTT.